Included here is one TCR beta chain sequence, with context. Antigen: not known. The sample is drawn from a study of blood T cells in healthy people across ages. A minimum of 5 micrograms of total RNA was extracted per sample. With V trimmed by 4 bases and J by 3 bases, 15 bases remained unmatched. Per germline, CDR1 SGDLS and CDR2 YYNGEE. This CDR3 contains 17 residues. Combining a sample-barcoded 5' primer with a J-beta primer mix, a second PCR ran for roughly 7 to 12 cycles. Every cDNA molecule carried a tag from a template-switch adaptor bearing 12 random nucleotides. TCRdb ran MiXCR on the 5' RACE reads and lists one entry per CDR3 protein. Of 650,000 to 900,000 distinct CDR3 sequences in the sample, approximately 65% were seen once. Whole-study findings and limits: Researchers report that TCR beta diversity correlated strongly with naive T cell percentage. Among T cells, TCR beta diversity per million cells dropped roughly linearly as age rose.

V is TRBV9 and J is TRBJ1-2; 7 bases are shared with TRBD1. This TCR derives from a man aged 25 to 40 in good health. The sequenced material came from blood. DNA of the CDR3: TGTGCCAGCAGCCTCCGCTCCAGGGACAGCGGGTACTATGGCTACACCTTC. Protein: CASSLRSRDSGYYGYTF.